This TCR beta chain was documented in a study of cytomegalovirus exposure and HLA in healthy donors. Study details: Assignment to the Caucasian-associated ancestry cluster applied to around four fifths of the approximately 400 genotyped donors. General study results and limits: Among TCR beta chains of equal frequency, HLA-associated ones were more clonally expanded in a later analysis. Some highly shared sequence variants likely arose as a pipeline artifact.

About this clone itself: Its antigen remains unidentified.

13 Jbeta primers and 60 Vbeta primers were used for the PCR. Using immunoSEQ multiplex PCR, the repertoire was profiled, and TCRdb retains in-frame clones only, with some absent. Of about 130,000 clones in the sample, about 69% were seen once. The CDR3 spans 15 residues. Deletions cut 2 bases from V and 4 bases from J, with 12 bases between. CDR1 SEHNR and CDR2 FQNEAQ come from the germline V gene (reference sequence). This receptor was taken from a man aged 25 to 40 in good health and CMV-seronegative. This chain uses TRBV7-9 with TRBJ1-3; unclear D gene. Sequencing was done on a sample of PBMCs. In nucleotides, the CDR3 is TGTGCCAGCAGCTTAAGCGAGTTTAAGGGAAACACCATATATTTT. Translation: CASSLSEFKGNTIYF.